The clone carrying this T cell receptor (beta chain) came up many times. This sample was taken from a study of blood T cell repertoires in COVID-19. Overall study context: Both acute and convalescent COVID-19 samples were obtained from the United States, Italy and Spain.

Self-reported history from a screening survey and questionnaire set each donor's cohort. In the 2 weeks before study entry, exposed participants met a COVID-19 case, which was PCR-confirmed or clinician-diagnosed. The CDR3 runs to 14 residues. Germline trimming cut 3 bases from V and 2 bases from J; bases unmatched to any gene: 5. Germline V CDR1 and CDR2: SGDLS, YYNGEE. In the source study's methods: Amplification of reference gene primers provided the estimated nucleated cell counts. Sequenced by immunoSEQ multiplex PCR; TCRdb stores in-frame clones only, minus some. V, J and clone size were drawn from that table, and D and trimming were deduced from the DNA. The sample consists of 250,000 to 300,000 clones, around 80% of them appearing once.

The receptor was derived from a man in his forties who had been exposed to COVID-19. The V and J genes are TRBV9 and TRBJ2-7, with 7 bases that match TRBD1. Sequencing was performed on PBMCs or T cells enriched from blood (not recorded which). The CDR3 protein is CASSARDSPYEQYF. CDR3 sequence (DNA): TGTGCCAGCAGCGCCCGGGACAGTCCCTACGAGCAGTACTTC.